This T cell receptor (beta chain) was identified in a study of T cell responses to AZD1222 COVID-19 vaccine. Study-wide context: Analyses pooled second doses at about 4 or about 12 weeks. Study outcomes and limitations: Close to half of all spike-specific TCRs reportedly target regions of the variants that are unmutated. Regions 160-218 and 743-854 held dominance among vaccine-associated CD4 TCRs, which spanned spike.

Sequencing was performed with immunoSEQ multiplex PCR; in TCRdb, only in-frame clones are kept and a portion is missing. The profile shows around 150,000 clones, roughly 92% of them singletons. A note on this clone: The antigen is unknown. A junction end diverges from the germline sequence, so it may reflect a read error.

CDR1 MGHRA and CDR2 YSYEKL come from the germline V gene. The CDR3 contains 17 residues. The chain uses TRBV4-1 and TRBJ1-5; TRBD1 matches at 8 bases. This TCR was recovered from an adult in good health. Sequenced here: peripheral blood, sampled on day 0 of AZD1222 vaccination. The CDR3 spells CASSQGQGDIVGQPQHF. Here the CDR3 DNA reads TGCGCCAGCAGTCAAGGACAGGGTGATATAGTAGGTCAGCCCCAGCATTTT.